The entry below describes one T cell receptor beta chain. The germline V gene encodes CDR1 KGHSH and CDR2 LQKENI. After removal of 2 bases from V and 2 bases from J, the junction contained 4 bases not matched to a gene. The CDR3 covers 16 residues. This entry comes from a study of blood T cell repertoires in COVID-19. Overall study context: From T cells, B-cell-depleted T cells, or PBMCs came the material, which was cDNA or gDNA.

Study processing details: Estimation of nucleated cell counts was performed using reference gene primer amplification. Clones were sequenced by immunoSEQ multiplex PCR, and TCRdb holds only the in-frame ones, with some missing. From that table come the V and J calls and clone size; the DNA was used to work out D and trimming. The table has roughly 50,000 clones, roughly 89% seen once. The sequenced material came from peripheral blood. J is TRBJ1-3 and V is TRBV18; 9 positions agree with TRBD1. The sequence was obtained from a man of 80 years or more with acute or convalescent COVID-19. The CDR3 DNA reads TGTGCCAGCTCACCAAGGGACAGGGAGGCTGGAAACACCATATATTTT. This gives the protein CASSPRDREAGNTIYF.